Described below is a single TCR beta chain sequence and its context. The data are from a study of T cell responses to AZD1222 COVID-19 vaccine. CDR1 SGHDN and CDR2 FVKESK come from the germline V gene. The CDR3 has 15 amino acids. V lost 4 bases, J lost 0 bases, and 13 bases lay in between. Sequencing was performed with immunoSEQ multiplex PCR; in TCRdb, only in-frame clones are kept and a portion is missing. The data contain approximately 91,000 clones, approximately 91% of them singletons. This sequence was found in an adult in good health. The V and J genes are TRBV14 and TRBJ2-7; D is ambiguous. Specimen: peripheral blood, collected on day 0 of AZD1222 vaccination. CDR3 bases: TGTGCCAGCAGCCCTCGTGGGCTGGGCTCCTACGAGCAGTACTTC. Translation gives CASSPRGLGSYEQYF.